This T cell receptor beta chain was sequenced for a study of T cell responses to AZD1222 COVID-19 vaccine. The study, taken as a whole, reports: A mostly white British donor set with more females was recruited, and clonal diversity was possibly underestimated. It was only 6 or 7 AZD1222 recipients who were seropositive at baseline.

V shed 5 bases and J shed 3 bases, with 17 bases lying between them. Germline CDR1 reads SEHNR; CDR2 reads FQNEAQ (reference sequence). CDR3 size: 15 residues. Concerning this clone itself: Its antigen remains unidentified.

Libraries were prepared by immunoSEQ multiplex PCR; TCRdb keeps only in-frame clonotypes and omits some of them. This sample has approximately 120,000 clones, with 88% found just once. The chain joins TRBV7-9 to TRBJ2-7; D uncertain. The sequence was obtained from an adult in good health. Sequencing was performed on peripheral blood, taken on day 0 of MenACWY control vaccination. CDR3 residues: CASSGRETGFYEQYF. The CDR3 nucleotides read TGTGCCAGCAGCGGACGTGAAACTGGCTTCTACGAGCAGTACTTC. Full variable domain (rest looked up from reference TRBV7-9 and TRBJ2-7): DTGVSQNPRHKITKRGQNVTFRCDPISEHNRLYWYRQTLGQGPEFLTYFQNEAQLEKSRLLSDRFSAERPKGSFSTLEIQRTEQGDSAMYLCASSGRETGFYEQYFGPGTRLTVT.